This TCR beta chain comes out of a study of breast tumors, draining lymph nodes, adjacent tissues. J gave up 6 bases and V 4 bases, and 11 bases lay outside the gene matches. The CDR3 sequence is 16 residues long. CDR1 MNHEY and CDR2 SVGEGT come from the germline V gene. This clonotype was seen more than once but under ten times. Its specificity is not known. The lymph nodes were axillary draining lymph nodes from breast cancer patients. Study-wide points: Tumor TCR diversity was below lymph nodes but above nontumor tissue. That most tumor T cells come from lymph nodes remained unproven. Luminal-like breast cancer showed significantly greater tumor-nontumor repertoire similarity than basal-like breast cancer did.

A single record per CDR3 protein comes from TCRdb applying MiXCR to the multiplex PCR reads. Of more than 100,000 distinct CDR3 sequences in the sample, under 25% are singletons; the top ten hold just over 2.5%. This receptor was obtained from a female donor with breast cancer. Some clones in this sample may be carry-over from other donors' samples. V gene TRBV6-2 or TRBV6-3 combines with J gene TRBJ2-1; TRBD2 aligns across 8 bases. The sequenced sample consisted of axillary lymph node tissue. The CDR3 DNA reads TGTGCCAGCAGTTCATATAAAGTAGCGGGACCCAATGAGCAGTTCTTC. Amino acid sequence: CASSSYKVAGPNEQFF.